Below, 30 T cell receptor beta chains from the same sample are listed, as sequenced in a study of shared clonotypes between healthy human individuals. Profiling relied on immunoSEQ multiplex PCR, and the TCRdb table lists in-frame clones only, not all of them. The sample carries approximately 600,000 clones, 90% to 95% recorded once. Positive CCR7 selection of CD45RO-negative cells yielded the naive CD8 cells, and terminally differentiated effector memory CD45RA+ cells were excluded. Sample: naive CD8+ T cells sorted from blood. Receptors were obtained from a woman aged 30 to 39 in good health.

The chain couples TRBV11-2 to TRBJ2-7; TRBD1 aligns across 10 bases. Germline V gene data show CDR1 as SGHAT and CDR2 as FQNNGV. The CDR3 runs to 15 residues. V lost 1 base to trimming and J lost 6 bases; unmatched junction nucleotides: 6. The chain's CDR3 is CASSLGPGTGVEQYF. CDR3 DNA: TGTGCCAGCAGCTTAGGGCCCGGGACAGGGGTCGAGCAGTACTTC.

CDR3 loop: CASSEGWTNPLEQYF. The CDR3 DNA reads as TGCGCCAGCAGTGAGGGGTGGACCAATCCCCTCGAGCAGTACTTC. The rearrangement uses TRBV10-2 and TRBJ2-7; no definite D call. The CDR3 length is 15 residues. V was clipped by 2 bases and J by 6 bases, with 17 bases between them. The germline gives CDR1 WSHSY, CDR2 SAAADI.

The rearrangement joins TRBV5-1 to TRBJ2-1; possible D gene TRBD2, 6 bases. V shed 2 bases and J shed 6 bases, with 21 bases lying between them. This CDR3 is 17 amino acids long. Germline V gene sequence: CDR1 SGHRS, CDR2 YFSETQ. CDR3 bases: TGCGCCAGCAGCTTCGGTCCGCGAACGGTTAGCGGCAATGAGCAGTTCTTC. Translating gives CASSFGPRTVSGNEQFF. Full variable domain (remainder filled in from reference TRBV5-1 and TRBJ2-1): KAGVTQTPRYLIKTRGQQVTLSCSPISGHRSVSWYQQTPGQGLQFLFEYFSETQRNKGNFPGRFSGRQFSNSRSEMNVSTLELGDSALYLCASSFGPRTVSGNEQFFGPGTRLTVL.

The chain carries TRBV27 and TRBJ2-1; 10 nucleotides match TRBD1. The CDR3 totals 14 residues. The V and J ends lost 3 bases and 10 bases, in that order; junction bases with no gene match: 6. Germline loops: CDR1 MNHEY, CDR2 SMNVEV (reference sequence). CDR3 loop: CASSLPGQGWEQFF. The CDR3 nucleotides are TGTGCCAGCAGTTTGCCGGGACAGGGGTGGGAGCAGTTCTTC.

The chain uses TRBV5-1 and TRBJ1-5, with 8 bases that match TRBD1. The CDR3 totals 14 residues. After removal of 5 bases from V and 1 base from J, the junction contained 2 bases not matched to a gene. Germline CDR1 reads SGHRS; CDR2 reads YFSETQ. CDR3 in amino acids: CASRRQGSNQPQHF. CDR3 nucleotide sequence: TGCGCCAGCAGGCGACAGGGGAGCAATCAGCCCCAGCATTTT.

Turning to this clone: The sample holds other DNA sequences that translate to the same CDR3. V gene TRBV27 combines with J gene TRBJ2-7, with TRBD1 matching 9 bases. Germline CDR1 MNHEY, CDR2 SMNVEV (reference sequence). V lost 3 bases, J lost 7 bases, and 7 bases stayed unmatched. CDR3 length: 14 amino acids. CDR3 sequence reads: CASSLGQGLGEQYF. CDR3 nucleotide sequence: TGTGCCAGCAGTTTGGGACAGGGATTAGGGGAGCAGTACTTC.

This chain uses TRBV6-6 with TRBJ1-1; possible D gene TRBD1, 6 bases. This CDR3 is built from 14 residues. Between the trimmed V and J ends, which lost 6 bases and 0 bases, there was a span of 11 bases. Germline assignment: CDR1 MNHNY and CDR2 SVGAGI (reference sequence). The CDR3 DNA reads as TGTGCCAGCAGAGAGGACAGACTGAACACTGAAGCTTTCTTT. Encoded protein: CASREDRLNTEAFF.

The chain couples TRBV5-6 to TRBJ2-5; TRBD1 is a possible D gene (6 bases). This CDR3 contains 14 residues. V was shortened by 3 bases and J by 4 bases, with 13 bases between the two germline ends. Germline CDR1 and CDR2: SGHDT and YYEEEE. The DNA for the CDR3 is TGTGCCAGCAGCTCCACAGGGCGTGCAGAGACCCAGTACTTC. It specifies CASSSTGRAETQYF.

The rearrangement uses TRBV13 and TRBJ2-7; D perhaps matches TRBD2 (6 bases). The CDR3 is 14 amino acids. Trimming removed 0 bases from V and 2 bases from J, with 8 bases in between. Per the germline V gene, CDR1 is PRHDT and CDR2 is FYEKMQ (reference sequence). The CDR3: CASSLGSGAYEQYF. The CDR3 DNA follows: TGTGCCAGCAGCTTAGGGTCGGGAGCCTACGAGCAGTACTTC.

The chain couples TRBV15 to TRBJ2-1; D gene uncertain. CDR3 length: 16 residues. Between the trimmed V and J ends, which lost 3 bases and 0 bases, there was a span of 12 bases. The germline CDR1 and CDR2 sequences are LNHNV and YYDKDF (reference sequence). CDR3 coding DNA: TGTGCCACCAGCAGGCCACCAGTGAGCTCCTACAATGAGCAGTTCTTC. Protein sequence: CATSRPPVSSYNEQFF.

The V call is TRBV2, the J call TRBJ2-7; 11 bases map to TRBD1. Looked up from germline, CDR1 is SNHLY and CDR2 is FYNNEI. With 10 bases clipped from V and 5 bases from J, the junction kept 4 bases outside the gene matches. This CDR3 contains 12 residues. In nucleotides, the CDR3 is TGTGCCAAAAGGGACAGGGGGGACGAGCAGTACTTC. Protein sequence: CAKRDRGDEQYF.

V usage is TRBV28 and J usage is TRBJ2-1; the match to TRBD2 covers 7 bases. This CDR3 is 14 amino acids long. The V segment lost 4 bases and the J segment 10 bases; nucleotides outside the gene matches: 10. Germline CDR1 and CDR2: MDHEN and SYDVKM. As DNA, the CDR3 is TGTGCCAGCAGTTATCCGTGGACTAGTAACGAGCAGTTCTTC. This gives the protein CASSYPWTSNEQFF.

The CDR3 bases are TGTGCCAGCAGTGAAACCCCGGGAGGCTTTGACACTGAAGCTTTCTTT. Protein product: CASSETPGGFDTEAFF. V usage is TRBV2 and J usage is TRBJ1-1, with unresolved D. This CDR3 region has 16 residues. Germline CDR1 SNHLY, CDR2 FYNNEI. The ends were cut back, 2 bases at V and 3 bases at J, with 16 bases in the middle. Full variable domain (rest looked up from reference TRBV2 and TRBJ1-1): EPEVTQTPSHQVTQMGQEVILRCVPISNHLYFYWYRQILGQKVEFLVSFYNNEISEKSEIFDDQFSVERPDGSNFTLKIRSTKLEDSAMYFCASSETPGGFDTEAFFGQGTRLTVV.

The chain carries TRBV7-9 and TRBJ2-3, with unresolved D. Germline V CDR1 and CDR2: SEHNR, FQNEAQ (reference sequence). V lost 7 bases, J lost 2 bases, and 7 bases lay in between. This CDR3 region has 12 residues. Written as DNA, the CDR3 is TGTGCCAGCACCCTATCCACAGATACGCAGTATTTT. This codes for CASTLSTDTQYF.

The V call is TRBV28, the J call TRBJ2-1; 11 bases are a match to TRBD1. There are 15 residues in the CDR3. Germline CDR1 and CDR2: MDHEN and SYDVKM. J gave up 7 bases and V 6 bases, and 8 bases lay outside the gene matches. The CDR3 region is CASSAGTGGQNEQFF. DNA of the CDR3: TGTGCCAGCAGCGCCGGGACAGGGGGGCAAAATGAGCAGTTCTTC.

DNA of the CDR3: TGTGCCAGCAGCGATAGCGGGTACTCCTACGAGCAGTACTTC. Translated, it gives CASSDSGYSYEQYF. The chain links TRBV9 to TRBJ2-7; 7 nucleotides agree with TRBD2. The trim removed 3 bases at V and 0 bases at J, leaving 3 bases unmatched. Germline CDR1 and CDR2: SGDLS and YYNGEE. The CDR3 consists of 14 residues.

The J gene is TRBJ2-1, the V gene TRBV2, with 12 bases fitting TRBD2. The length of the CDR3 is 15 residues. The V gene end was trimmed by 4 bases and the J gene end by 9 bases; junction bases not matched to a gene: 7. Germline values: CDR1 SNHLY, CDR2 FYNNEI. The chain's CDR3 is CASSGLAGDPSEQFF. The CDR3 coding sequence is TGTGCCAGCAGTGGACTAGCGGGAGACCCCAGTGAGCAGTTCTTC.

V gene TRBV7-2 combines with J gene TRBJ1-3, with D hard to call. Trimming stripped 3 bases from V and 0 bases from J, with 9 bases between. The germline gives CDR1 SGHTA, CDR2 FQGNSA. This CDR3 contains 15 residues. CDR3 amino acids: CASSLDGFSGNTIYF. For the CDR3, the DNA is TGTGCCAGCAGCTTGGATGGTTTCTCTGGAAACACCATATATTTT.

The rearrangement links TRBV2 to TRBJ1-1, with D tentatively TRBD1 (5 bases). CDR1 and CDR2 (germline): SNHLY, FYNNEI. The V and J ends lost 11 bases and 3 bases respectively, with 13 bases between them. CDR3 length equals 12 residues. CDR3 nucleotide sequence: TGTGCCCCTGGGGGGGGTCACACTGAAGCTTTCTTT. It yields the protein CAPGGGHTEAFF.

This CDR3 is CASSLAGETYEQYF. CDR3 coding DNA: TGTGCCAGCAGCTTAGCGGGAGAAACCTACGAGCAGTACTTC. J is TRBJ2-7 and V is TRBV5-6; 8 nucleotides line up with TRBD2. This CDR3 spans 14 amino acids. The V gene's germline CDR1 is SGHDT and CDR2 YYEEEE. V gave up 2 bases and J gave up 2 bases; unmatched junction bases: 3.

This clone was seen more than once but under ten times. The chain employs TRBV10-2 and TRBJ1-1; no clear D gene. The CDR3 is 13 residues long. Trimming pared 3 bases from V and 1 base from J, leaving 6 bases between. The V gene's germline CDR1 is WSHSY and CDR2 SAAADI. For the CDR3, the DNA is TGCGCCAGCAGTGATGCAGGGAACACTGAAGCTTTCTTT. Translated: CASSDAGNTEAFF.

Comments on this clone: At the DNA level, this CDR3 is encoded by other sequences in the same sample as well. The genes are TRBV7-6 and TRBJ1-1, with D tentatively TRBD1 (5 bases). Trimming removed 1 base from V and 2 bases from J, with 5 bases in between. CDR1 is SGHVS, CDR2 FNYEAQ, per germline. The CDR3 loop spans 13 amino acids. The CDR3 DNA sequence: TGTGCCAGCAGCTTAGGGACAAACACTGAAGCTTTCTTT. Translated, it gives CASSLGTNTEAFF.

The J gene is TRBJ2-7, the V gene TRBV13; D assignment may be TRBD1 or TRBD2 (5 bases each). This CDR3 has 15 residues. Germline V lookup: CDR1 PRHDT, CDR2 FYEKMQ (reference sequence). Trimming stripped 4 bases from V and 0 bases from J, with 13 bases between. The CDR3 is CASSSPAGSSYEQYF. Here the CDR3 DNA reads TGTGCCAGCAGCTCCCCAGCAGGGAGCTCCTACGAGCAGTACTTC.

This chain joins TRBV27 and TRBJ2-3; D might be TRBD2 (5 bases). Germline CDR1 and CDR2: MNHEY and SMNVEV (reference sequence). V dropped 4 bases and J dropped 3 bases, with 14 bases sitting between them. This CDR3 has 15 amino acids. CDR3 nucleotides: TGTGCCAGCAGTTCCCAACTAGGAATTACAGATACGCAGTATTTT. It encodes CASSSQLGITDTQYF.

Only one count was recorded for this clone. The chain uses TRBV28 and TRBJ2-1; possible D gene TRBD1, 5 bases. Trimming took off 2 bases at V and 4 bases at J, with 15 bases between the two ends. Germline V lookup: CDR1 MDHEN, CDR2 SYDVKM. This CDR3 contains 16 residues. CDR3 in DNA: TGTGCCAGCAGTTTAGTGCAGGGAATGGAGTACAATGAGCAGTTCTTC. It codes for CASSLVQGMEYNEQFF.

V is TRBV15 and J is TRBJ1-1; D is unresolved. Looked up from germline, CDR1 is LNHNV and CDR2 is YYDKDF (reference sequence). This CDR3 has 14 amino acids. V was clipped by 1 base and J by 2 bases, with 8 bases between them. This chain's CDR3 is CATSRVMENTEAFF. CDR3 sequence (DNA): TGTGCCACCAGCAGAGTTATGGAAAACACTGAAGCTTTCTTT.

The chain combines TRBV7-9 with TRBJ2-1; possible D gene TRBD2, 6 bases. This CDR3 has 12 amino acids. Germline-derived CDR1 and CDR2 are SEHNR and FQNEAQ (reference sequence). The germline V and J ends were trimmed by 3 bases and 9 bases, with 9 bases remaining between them. DNA of the CDR3: TGTGCCAGCAGCTTGGAGGGGACTGAGCAGTTCTTC. Protein: CASSLEGTEQFF.

The chain is built from TRBV7-6 and TRBJ2-7; D not certain. This CDR3 comprises 16 residues. Deletions cut 5 bases from V and 5 bases from J, with 22 bases between. In germline, CDR1 is SGHVS, CDR2 FNYEAQ. The CDR3, as DNA: TGTGCCAGCAGCAGTGAAGCAGCAAGAGAGGCTCACGAGCAGTACTTC. Translation: CASSSEAAREAHEQYF.

The CDR3 spells CSAEGPYEQYF. The CDR3 DNA sequence: TGCAGCGCCGAAGGACCGTACGAGCAGTACTTC. The rearrangement joins TRBV29-1 to TRBJ2-7; D uncertain. Germline CDR1 and CDR2: SQVTM and ANQGSEA. There are 11 residues in the CDR3. V was cut by 7 bases and J by 4 bases, with 11 bases left in between.

The chain carries TRBV5-6 and TRBJ2-3, with D maybe TRBD1 (6 bases). CDR3 length: 15 residues. The germline V gene has CDR1 SGHDT and CDR2 YYEEEE. Trimming pared 0 bases from V and 1 base from J, leaving 9 bases between. The CDR3 DNA is TGTGCCAGCAGCTTGGTAGGGGGAGGCACAGATACGCAGTATTTT. Translating it yields CASSLVGGGTDTQYF. The full variable domain, rest sourced from reference TRBV5-6 and TRBJ2-3, is DAGVTQSPTHLIKTRGQQVTLRCSPKSGHDTVSWYQQALGQGPQFIFQYYEEEERQRGNFPDRFSGHQFPNYSSELNVNALLLGDSALYLCASSLVGGGTDTQYFGPGTRLTVL.